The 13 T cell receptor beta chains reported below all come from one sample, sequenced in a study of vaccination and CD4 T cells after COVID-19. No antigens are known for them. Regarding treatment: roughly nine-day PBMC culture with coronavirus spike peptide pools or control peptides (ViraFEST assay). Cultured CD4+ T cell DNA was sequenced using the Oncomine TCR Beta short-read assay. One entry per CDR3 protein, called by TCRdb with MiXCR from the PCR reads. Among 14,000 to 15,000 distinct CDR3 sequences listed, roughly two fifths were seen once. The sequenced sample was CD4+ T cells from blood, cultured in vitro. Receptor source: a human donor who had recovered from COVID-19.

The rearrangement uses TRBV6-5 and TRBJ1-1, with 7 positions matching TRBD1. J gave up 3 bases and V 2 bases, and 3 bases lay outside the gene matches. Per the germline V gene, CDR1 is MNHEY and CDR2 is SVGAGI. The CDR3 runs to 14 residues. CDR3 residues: CASSYRRGDTEAFF. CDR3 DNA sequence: TGTGCCAGCAGTTACCGCAGGGGGGACACTGAAGCTTTCTTT.

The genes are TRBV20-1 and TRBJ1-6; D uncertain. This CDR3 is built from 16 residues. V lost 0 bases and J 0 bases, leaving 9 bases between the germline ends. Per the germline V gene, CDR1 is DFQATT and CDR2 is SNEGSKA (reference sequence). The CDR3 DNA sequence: TGCAGTGCTAGAGATCCCAGGAACTCCTATAATTCACCCCTCCACTTT. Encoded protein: CSARDPRNSYNSPLHF.

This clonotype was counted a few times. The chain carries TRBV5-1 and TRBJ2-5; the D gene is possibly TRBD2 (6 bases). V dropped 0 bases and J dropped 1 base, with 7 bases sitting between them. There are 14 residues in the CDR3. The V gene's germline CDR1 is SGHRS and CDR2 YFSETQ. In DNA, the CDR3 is TGCGCCAGCAGCTTGGTGGGGGGCCAAGAGACCCAGTACTTC. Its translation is CASSLVGGQETQYF.

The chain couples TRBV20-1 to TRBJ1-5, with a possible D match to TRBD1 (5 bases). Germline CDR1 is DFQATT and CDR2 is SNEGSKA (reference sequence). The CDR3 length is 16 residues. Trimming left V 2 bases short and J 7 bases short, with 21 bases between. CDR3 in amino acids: CSARSGGYYSNQPQHF. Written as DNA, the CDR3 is TGCAGTGCTAGATCCGGGGGGTATTATTCGAACCAGCCCCAGCATTTT.

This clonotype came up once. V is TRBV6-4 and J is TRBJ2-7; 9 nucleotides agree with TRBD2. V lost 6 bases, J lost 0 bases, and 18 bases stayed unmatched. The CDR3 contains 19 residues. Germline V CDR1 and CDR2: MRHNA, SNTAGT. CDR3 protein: CASRVNIAGVGPDSYEQYF. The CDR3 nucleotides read TGTGCCAGCAGAGTTAATATAGCGGGAGTAGGACCTGACTCCTACGAGCAGTACTTC.

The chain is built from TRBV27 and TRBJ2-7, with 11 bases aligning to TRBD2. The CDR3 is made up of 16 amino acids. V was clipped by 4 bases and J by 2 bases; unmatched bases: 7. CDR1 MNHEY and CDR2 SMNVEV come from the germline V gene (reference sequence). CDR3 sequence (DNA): TGTGCCAGCAGTTCCGCCGGGACTAGCGGACCCTACGAGCAGTACTTC. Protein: CASSSAGTSGPYEQYF.

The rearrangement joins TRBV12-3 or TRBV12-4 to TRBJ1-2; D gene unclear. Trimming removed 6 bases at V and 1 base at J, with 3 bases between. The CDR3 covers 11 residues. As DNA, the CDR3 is TGTGCCAGCAGCCTTAACTATGGCTACACCTTC. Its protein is CASSLNYGYTF.

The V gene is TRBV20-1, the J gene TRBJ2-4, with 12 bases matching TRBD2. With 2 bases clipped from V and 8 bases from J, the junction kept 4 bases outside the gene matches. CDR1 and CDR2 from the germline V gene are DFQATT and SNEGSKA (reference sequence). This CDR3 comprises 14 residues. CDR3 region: CSARPLAGGDIQYF. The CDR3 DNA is TGCAGTGCTAGACCACTAGCGGGAGGTGACATTCAGTACTTC.

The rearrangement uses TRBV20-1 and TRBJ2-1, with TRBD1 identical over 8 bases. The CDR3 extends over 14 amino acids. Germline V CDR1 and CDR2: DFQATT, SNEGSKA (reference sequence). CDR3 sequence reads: CRAVTGAGLNEQFF. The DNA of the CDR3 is TGCAGAGCTGTGACAGGGGCCGGTCTCAATGAGCAGTTCTTC.

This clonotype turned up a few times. The CDR3 nucleotides read TGTGCCAGCAGTGGACAGGGGTATTACGAGCAGTACTTC. This translates into CASSGQGYYEQYF. The chain couples TRBV6-1 to TRBJ2-7; TRBD1 matches at 8 bases. The CDR3 covers 13 residues. V lost 4 bases and J lost 4; bases outside the gene matches: 3. Looked up from germline, CDR1 is MNHNS and CDR2 is SASEGT.

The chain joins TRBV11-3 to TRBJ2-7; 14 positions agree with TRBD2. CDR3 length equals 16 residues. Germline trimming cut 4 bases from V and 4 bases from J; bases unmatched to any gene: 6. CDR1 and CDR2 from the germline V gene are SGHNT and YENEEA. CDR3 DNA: TGTGCCAGCAGCTCCGGACTAGCGGGAGGACAATACGAGCAGTACTTC. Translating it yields CASSSGLAGGQYEQYF. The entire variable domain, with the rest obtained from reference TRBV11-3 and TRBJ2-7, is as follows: EAGVVQSPRYKIIEKKQPVAFWCNPISGHNTLYWYLQNLGQGPELLIRYENEEAVDDSQLPKDRFSAERLKGVDSTLKIQPAELGDSAVYLCASSSGLAGGQYEQYFGPGTRLTVT.

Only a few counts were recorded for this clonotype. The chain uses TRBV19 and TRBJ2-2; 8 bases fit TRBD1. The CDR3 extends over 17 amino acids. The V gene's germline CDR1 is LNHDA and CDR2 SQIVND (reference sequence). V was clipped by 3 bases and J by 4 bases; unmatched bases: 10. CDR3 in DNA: TGTGCCAGTAGTATTTACAAATGGACAGGGTCCACCGGGGAGCTGTTTTTT. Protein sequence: CASSIYKWTGSTGELFF.

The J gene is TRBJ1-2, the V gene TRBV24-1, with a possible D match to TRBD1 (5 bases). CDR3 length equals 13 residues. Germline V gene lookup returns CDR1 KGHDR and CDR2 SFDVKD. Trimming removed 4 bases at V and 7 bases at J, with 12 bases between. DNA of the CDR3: TGTGCCACCAGTGAAGCAGGGTTTCGTGGCTACACCTTC. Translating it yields CATSEAGFRGYTF.